These 25 T cell receptor beta chains were sequenced from one sample in a study of control samples from healthy donors and cancer patients. Sequenced by immunoSEQ multiplex PCR; TCRdb stores in-frame clones only, minus some. Of about 170,000 clones in the sample, around nine tenths are singletons; the top ten hold approximately 4.9%. Source material: blood. The receptor set was obtained from a woman under 40 in good health.

This chain uses TRBV29-1 with TRBJ2-3; the D is unclear. The germline gives CDR1 SQVTM, CDR2 ANQGSEA. The CDR3 runs 12 residues. V was cut by 4 bases and J by 4 bases, with 9 bases left in between. In nucleotides, the CDR3 is TGCAGCGTTGGACGGAGCCCAGATACGCAGTATTTT. Amino acid sequence: CSVGRSPDTQYF.

This chain connects TRBV30 to TRBJ2-2; 11 positions agree with TRBD2. V was clipped by 3 bases and J by 7 bases; unmatched bases: 7. The CDR3 runs to 15 residues. Germline V lookup: CDR1 GTSNPN, CDR2 SVGIG (reference sequence). CDR3 nucleotide sequence: TGTGCCTGGAGCTTAGCGGGGGGGCCCGGCGGGGAGCTGTTTTTT. This codes for CAWSLAGGPGGELFF.

V is TRBV28 and J is TRBJ1-6, with D tentatively TRBD1 (6 bases). The V and J ends lost 5 bases and 6 bases respectively, with 11 bases between them. CDR1 and CDR2 (germline): MDHEN, SYDVKM. The CDR3 extends over 14 amino acids. CDR3: CASSRGGSNSPLHF. The CDR3 coding sequence is TGTGCCAGCAGTAGGGGGGGGAGTAATTCACCCCTCCACTTT.

In its sample, this clone was seen once. The J gene is TRBJ2-5, the V gene TRBV19, with a weak D call TRBD1 (6 bases). Germline lookup yields CDR1 LNHDA and CDR2 SQIVND (reference sequence). V gave up 6 bases and J gave up 1 base, with 9 bases separating them. The CDR3 length is 13 residues. For the CDR3, the DNA is TGTGCCAGTAGGGGGGCTATCCAAGAGACCCAGTACTTC. Translation: CASRGAIQETQYF. Full variable domain (rest looked up from reference TRBV19 and TRBJ2-5): DGGITQSPKYLFRKEGQNVTLSCEQNLNHDAMYWYRQDPGQGLRLIYYSQIVNDFQKGDIAEGYSVSREKKESFPLTVTSAQKNPTAFYLCASRGAIQETQYFGPGTRLLVL.

The chain combines TRBV27 with TRBJ1-1; tentatively, D is TRBD1 (5 bases). The V gene lost 2 bases and the J gene lost 8 bases, with 15 bases spanning the gap. This CDR3 comprises 14 residues. The germline CDR1 and CDR2 sequences are MNHEY and SMNVEV (reference sequence). The CDR3 is CASSLGARAGEAFF. The CDR3 DNA reads TGTGCCAGCAGTTTAGGGGCGAGGGCAGGGGAAGCTTTCTTT.

CDR3 DNA: TGTGCCAGCAGTGGGATGCGAGGAAAGGATACGCAGTATTTT. This translates into CASSGMRGKDTQYF. The V and J genes are TRBV2 and TRBJ2-3; D remains unclear. V was trimmed by 4 bases and J by 6 bases, leaving 14 bases between them. The CDR3 is made up of 14 amino acids. CDR1 SNHLY and CDR2 FYNNEI come from the germline V gene.

The V and J genes are TRBV28 and TRBJ2-5; no firm D call. Germline CDR1 MDHEN, CDR2 SYDVKM. V lost 2 bases and J lost 5, with 9 bases in between. The length of the CDR3 is 13 residues. The DNA for the CDR3 is TGTGCCAGCAGTTTAGGTGTTCGCGAGACCCAGTACTTC. Its protein is CASSLGVRETQYF.

V and J are TRBV5-4 and TRBJ2-3, with 11 nucleotides matching TRBD2. Germline V gene lookup returns CDR1 SGHNT and CDR2 YYREEE (reference sequence). With 0 bases clipped from V and 2 bases from J, the junction kept 2 bases outside the gene matches. The CDR3 sequence is 16 residues long. The CDR3 reads CASSLGLAGFTDTQYF. The CDR3 nucleotides read TGTGCCAGCAGCTTGGGACTAGCGGGGTTCACAGATACGCAGTATTTT.

The gene calls are TRBV5-5 and TRBJ2-1, with a possible D match to TRBD2 (6 bases). CDR1 is SGHKS and CDR2 is YYEKEE in the germline V gene (reference sequence). The CDR3 contains 16 residues. V lost 4 bases to trimming and J lost 2 bases, with 16 bases between them. This CDR3 reads CASSILGGGTYNEQFF. CDR3 bases: TGTGCCAGCAGCATACTTGGGGGAGGCACCTACAATGAGCAGTTCTTC.

This clone was recorded once. One end of the junction fails to match germline, which may point to a read error. The chain joins TRBV7-7 to TRBJ2-7, with 8 bases identical to TRBD2. The germline CDR1 and CDR2 sequences are SSHAT and FNYEAQ (reference sequence). The CDR3 runs 13 residues. CDR3 sequence (DNA): TGTGCTAGCAGCGGGGGACTGGGCTACGAGCAGTACTTC. Translated: CASSGGLGYEQYF.

The chain is built from TRBV5-1 and TRBJ2-1; 8 bases are shared with TRBD2. Per the germline V gene, CDR1 is SGHRS and CDR2 is YFSETQ. The CDR3 loop spans 14 amino acids. J was trimmed by 5 bases and V by 2 bases; bases with no gene match: 3. The chain's CDR3 is CASSFGGGNNEQFF. DNA of the CDR3: TGCGCCAGCAGCTTTGGCGGGGGGAACAATGAGCAGTTCTTC.

The chain employs TRBV5-1 and TRBJ2-5; D uncertain. Per the germline V gene, CDR1 is SGHRS and CDR2 is YFSETQ. There are 14 residues in the CDR3. V was trimmed by 4 bases and J by 2 bases, leaving 12 bases between them. CDR3 amino acids: CASSEGISQETQYF. In DNA, the CDR3 is TGCGCCAGCAGCGAAGGGATTTCACAAGAGACCCAGTACTTC.

The CDR3 DNA is TGTGCCAGCAGTTTTCAGGGTGGCACTGAAGCTTTCTTT. Amino acid sequence: CASSFQGGTEAFF. The gene calls are TRBV27 and TRBJ1-1, with D possibly TRBD1 on 5 matching bases. Germline CDR1 is MNHEY and CDR2 is SMNVEV (reference sequence). The CDR3 sequence is 13 residues long. Trimming cost V 3 bases and J 4 bases, with 9 bases left between them.

This chain links TRBV2 with TRBJ1-6; 10 positions match TRBD1. The CDR3 length is 11 residues. Trimming at V came to 8 bases and at J to 11 bases, leaving 0 bases not matched to a gene. Germline V gives CDR1 SNHLY, CDR2 FYNNEI. The CDR3 region is CASGTGAPLHF. CDR3 DNA: TGTGCCAGCGGGACAGGGGCACCCCTCCACTTT.

The chain uses TRBV4-1 and TRBJ2-4; D not certain. This CDR3 has 17 residues. The germline V and J ends were trimmed by 0 bases and 4 bases, with 16 bases remaining between them. Germline V gene data show CDR1 as MGHRA and CDR2 as YSYEKL. CDR3 coding DNA: TGCGCCAGCAGCCAAGATCCGCCTAGGGATGGTAAAAACATTCAGTACTTC. It encodes CASSQDPPRDGKNIQYF.

V usage is TRBV29-1 and J usage is TRBJ1-3; 9 nucleotides align to TRBD1. After removal of 8 bases from V and 7 bases from J, the junction contained 9 bases not matched to a gene. From germline, CDR1 is SQVTM and CDR2 ANQGSEA. The CDR3 runs 13 residues. The CDR3 loop is CSPPGTGWNTIYF. Written as DNA, the CDR3 is TGCAGCCCCCCGGGGACAGGGTGGAACACCATATATTTT.

The V and J genes are TRBV3-1 (or the pseudogene TRBV3-2) and TRBJ1-2, with D unresolved. The CDR3 loop spans 12 amino acids. CDR1 is LGHDT and CDR2 is YNNKEL in the germline V gene (reference sequence). V was pared by 1 base and J by 8 bases, with 8 bases between. For the CDR3, the DNA is TGTGCCAGCAGCCAAGTCGGGCGCGGCTACACCTTC. Amino acid sequence: CASSQVGRGYTF.

The chain combines TRBV5-4 with TRBJ2-1, with 11 nucleotides matching TRBD2. The J segment lost 8 bases and the V segment lost 0 bases, leaving 10 bases of the junction unmatched. CDR1 is SGHNT, CDR2 YYREEE, per germline (reference sequence). The CDR3 is 17 residues long. The CDR3 coding sequence is TGTGCCAGCAGCTTGGGATATATGACTAGCGGGAAACATGAGCAGTTCTTC. It translates to CASSLGYMTSGKHEQFF.

This chain connects TRBV29-1 to TRBJ1-2; 8 bases map to TRBD1. The germline gives CDR1 SQVTM, CDR2 ANQGSEA. The V gene end was trimmed by 6 bases and the J gene end by 3 bases; junction bases not matched to a gene: 6. The CDR3 totals 13 residues. The CDR3 sequence: CSVRGQGDYGYTF. Written as DNA, the CDR3 is TGCAGCGTCCGCGGACAGGGTGACTATGGCTACACCTTC.

This clone is a singleton in its sample. The chain combines TRBV6-5 with TRBJ2-5; D uncertain. Between the trimmed V and J ends, which lost 6 bases and 2 bases, there was a span of 10 bases. The CDR3 is 13 residues long. Germline V gives CDR1 MNHEY, CDR2 SVGAGI. CDR3 sequence (DNA): TGTGCCAGCAGCCGAGGTAGACAAGAGACCCAGTACTTC. Encoded protein: CASSRGRQETQYF.

This clone was recorded once. V gene TRBV6-5 combines with J gene TRBJ1-1; the D is unclear. Germline CDR1 is MNHEY and CDR2 is SVGAGI. V dropped 0 bases and J dropped 6 bases, with 8 bases sitting between them. The CDR3 is 13 residues long. The CDR3 region has the DNA TGTGCCAGCAGTTACTCGATTACATCTGAAGCTTTCTTT. Translated, it gives CASSYSITSEAFF.

This chain links TRBV3-1 (or the pseudogene TRBV3-2) with TRBJ1-3; no reliable D call. Trimming cost V 5 bases and J 4 bases, with 15 bases left between them. The germline CDR1 and CDR2 sequences are LGHDT and YNNKEL (reference sequence). This CDR3 has 15 residues. CDR3 amino acids: CASSSQISRGNTIYF. In DNA form, the CDR3 reads TGTGCCAGCAGCTCGCAAATAAGCAGGGGAAACACCATATATTTT.

The chain uses TRBV10-2 and TRBJ1-6, with TRBD1 matching over 8 bases. V dropped 6 bases and J dropped 10; count of bases not matched to a gene: 2. The V gene's germline CDR1 is WSHSY and CDR2 SAAADI. The CDR3 loop spans 12 amino acids. CDR3 residues: CASSPGGSPLHF. The CDR3 coding sequence is TGCGCCAGCAGCCCAGGGGGCTCACCCCTCCACTTT.

The chain carries TRBV3-1 (or the pseudogene TRBV3-2) and TRBJ1-1, with a tentative D call TRBD1 (5 bases). CDR1 is LGHDT, CDR2 YNNKEL, per germline (reference sequence). Trimming pared 3 bases from V and 6 bases from J, leaving 11 bases between. This CDR3 region has 13 residues. The CDR3 DNA is TGTGCCAGCAGCCAGGGGGTTCTTCCTGAAGCTTTCTTT. It codes for CASSQGVLPEAFF.

V usage is TRBV6-5 and J usage is TRBJ2-7, with 7 bases that match TRBD1. Unmatched junction bases numbered 7, after V lost 0 bases and J lost 5 bases. CDR3 length equals 15 residues. Germline V gene sequence: CDR1 MNHEY, CDR2 SVGAGI. This chain's CDR3 is CASSYSTGQGDEQYF. CDR3 DNA sequence: TGTGCCAGCAGTTACTCGACCGGGCAGGGGGACGAGCAGTACTTC.